The table lists the clone carrying this TCR beta chain with many counts. This entry comes from a study of T cells after yellow fever vaccination. Study context: Preparation of fractions with low cell numbers was performed using SMART-Seq v4 Ultra Low Input.

A single record per CDR3 protein comes from TCRdb applying MiXCR to the 5' RACE reads. This table has roughly 68,000 distinct CDR3 sequences, about 7% appearing once. CDR1 is SGHVS and CDR2 is FQNEAQ in the germline V gene. The CDR3 is made up of 14 amino acids. V was cut by 2 bases and J by 14 bases, with 16 bases left in between. The material sequenced was CD8+ T cells sorted from PBMCs, taken more than 40 days after the first yellow fever vaccination. The chain has TRBV7-8 and TRBJ1-6; D remains unclear. The receptor was isolated from a man aged 18-30 years who received the YFV17D yellow fever vaccine. The DNA for the CDR3 is TGTGCCAGCAGCTTACCCGGGCGTCTAACAGCCCTCCACTTT. Its protein product is CASSLPGRLTALHF.